This T cell receptor (beta chain) was sequenced in a study of OX40 agonist ivuxolimab in advanced cancers. Study results and limitations: Among the lowest peripheral clonal expansion occurred in 0.1-3.0 mg/kg partial responders.

CDR3 length: 14 residues. The V gene end was trimmed by 5 bases and the J gene end by 1 base; junction bases not matched to a gene: 4. Germline values: CDR1 SGHRS, CDR2 YFSETQ. Data came from immunoSEQ multiplex PCR; TCRdb stores just in-frame clones and leaves some out. Of 8,500 to 10,000 clones listed, around 89% are singletons. In the case of this clone: Its matching antigen is unknown.

This receptor was obtained from an adult with an advanced solid tumor such as melanoma, head and neck, liver or kidney cancer. The sample was CD4+ or CD8+ T cells sorted from blood, taken in a trial of the OX40 agonist ivuxolimab. V is TRBV5-1 and J is TRBJ2-5, with 8 bases aligning to TRBD1. The CDR3 sequence: CASRPGQGQETQYF. CDR3 sequence (DNA): TGCGCCAGCAGACCCGGACAGGGCCAAGAGACCCAGTACTTC.